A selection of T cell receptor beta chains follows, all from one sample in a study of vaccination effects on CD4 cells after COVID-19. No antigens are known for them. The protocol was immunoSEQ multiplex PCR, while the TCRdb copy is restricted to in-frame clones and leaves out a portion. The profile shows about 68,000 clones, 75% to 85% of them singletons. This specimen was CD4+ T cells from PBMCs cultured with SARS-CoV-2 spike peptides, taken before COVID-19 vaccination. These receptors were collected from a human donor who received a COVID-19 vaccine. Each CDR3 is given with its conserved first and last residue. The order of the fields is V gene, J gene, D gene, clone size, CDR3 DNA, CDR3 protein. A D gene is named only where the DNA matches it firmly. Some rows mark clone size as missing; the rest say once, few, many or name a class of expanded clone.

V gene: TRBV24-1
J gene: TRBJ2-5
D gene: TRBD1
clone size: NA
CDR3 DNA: TGTGCCACCAGTGATGCCGGGACAGGGGGAAAGACCCAGTACTTC
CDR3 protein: CATSDAGTGGKTQYF

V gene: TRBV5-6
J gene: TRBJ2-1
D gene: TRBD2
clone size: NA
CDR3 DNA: TGTGCCAGCAGCGAAGGGACTAGCGGGAGCTACAATGAGCAGTTCTTC
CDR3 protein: CASSEGTSGSYNEQFF

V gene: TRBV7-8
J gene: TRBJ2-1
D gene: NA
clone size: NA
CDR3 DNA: TGTGCCAGCAGCTTAGTGCGACGGGGGGCAAGCTCCTACAATGAGCAGTTCTTC
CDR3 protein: CASSLVRRGASSYNEQFF

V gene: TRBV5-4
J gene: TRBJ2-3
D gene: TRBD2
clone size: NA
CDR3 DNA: TGTGCCAGCAGCTCTAGCGGAGCAGCTAGCACAGATACGCAGTATTTT
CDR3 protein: CASSSSGAASTDTQYF

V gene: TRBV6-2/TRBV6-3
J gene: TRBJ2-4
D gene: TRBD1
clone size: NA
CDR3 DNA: TGTGCCAGCAGCTCAGGGGGAGCCGGCAAAAACATTCAGTACTTC
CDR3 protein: CASSSGGAGKNIQYF

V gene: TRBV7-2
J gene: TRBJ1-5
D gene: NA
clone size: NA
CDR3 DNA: TGTGCCAGCAGCGAACAATGGGGCAATCAGCCCCAGCATTTT
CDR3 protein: CASSEQWGNQPQHF

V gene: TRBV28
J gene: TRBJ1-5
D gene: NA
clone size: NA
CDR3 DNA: TGTGCCAGCAGTTTGAGAGGTCAGCCCCAGCATTTT
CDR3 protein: CASSLRGQPQHF

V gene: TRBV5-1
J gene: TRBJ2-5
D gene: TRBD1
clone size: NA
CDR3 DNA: TGCGCCAGCAGCTTGGCTGGGACAGGGGGCGGAGAGACCCAGTACTTC
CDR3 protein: CASSLAGTGGGETQYF

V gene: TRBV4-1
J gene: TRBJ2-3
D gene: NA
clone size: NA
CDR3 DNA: TGCGCCAGCAGCCAAGTTGGTGGGGCAGACCCTAGCACAGATACGCAGTATTTT
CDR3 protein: CASSQVGGADPSTDTQYF

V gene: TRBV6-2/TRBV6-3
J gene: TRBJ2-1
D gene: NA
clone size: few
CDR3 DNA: TGTGCCAGCAGTGGGATGGGGGGCTCCTACAATGAGCAGTTCTTC
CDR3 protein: CASSGMGGSYNEQFF

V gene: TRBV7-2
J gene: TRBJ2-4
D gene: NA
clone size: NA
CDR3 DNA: TGTGCCAGCAGCTTAGTGGAGGCCCAAAACATTCAGTACTTC
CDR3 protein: CASSLVEAQNIQYF

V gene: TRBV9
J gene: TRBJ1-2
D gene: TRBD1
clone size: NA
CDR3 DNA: TGTGCCAGCAGCGTCGACAGGGGCAACTATGGCTACACCTTC
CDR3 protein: CASSVDRGNYGYTF

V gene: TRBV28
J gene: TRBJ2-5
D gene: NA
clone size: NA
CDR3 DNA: TGTGCCAGCAGTTTTCGGGGGGCGATCGGGGAGACCCAGTACTTC
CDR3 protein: CASSFRGAIGETQYF

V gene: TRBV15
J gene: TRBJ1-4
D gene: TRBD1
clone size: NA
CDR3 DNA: TGTGCCACCAGCAGAGATGGGACAGCAACTAATGAAAAACTGTTTTTT
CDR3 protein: CATSRDGTATNEKLFF

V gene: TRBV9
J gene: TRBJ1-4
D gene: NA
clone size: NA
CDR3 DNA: TGTGCCAGCAGCGTAGAACCGGCTAATGAAAAACTGTTTTTT
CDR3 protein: CASSVEPANEKLFF

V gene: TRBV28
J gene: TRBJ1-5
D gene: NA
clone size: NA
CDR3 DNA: TGTGCCAGCAGTTTATCCGGGCAGAAAAATCAGCCCCAGCATTTT
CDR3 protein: CASSLSGQKNQPQHF

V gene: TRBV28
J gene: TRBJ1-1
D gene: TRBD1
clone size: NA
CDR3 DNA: TGTGCCAGCAGACCTAGACAGGGCTCTAACACTGAAGCTTTCTTT
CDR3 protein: CASRPRQGSNTEAFF

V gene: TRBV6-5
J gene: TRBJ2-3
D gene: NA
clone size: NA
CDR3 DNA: TGTGCCAGCAGTTACTTTTCGGGGCATACGCAGTATTTT
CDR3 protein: CASSYFSGHTQYF

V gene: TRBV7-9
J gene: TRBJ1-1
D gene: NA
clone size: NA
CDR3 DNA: TGTGCCAGCACCCGGGACACTGAAGCTTTCTTT
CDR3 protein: CASTRDTEAFF

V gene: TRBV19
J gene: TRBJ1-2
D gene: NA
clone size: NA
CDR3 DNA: TGTGCCAGTAGTATCGACAGGTATCTTTATGGCTACACCTTC
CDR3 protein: CASSIDRYLYGYTF

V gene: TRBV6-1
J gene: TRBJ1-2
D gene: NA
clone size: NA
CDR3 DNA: TGTGCCAGCAGTGAAGTCCGGGCCCTAGGAGGCTACACCTTC
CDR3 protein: CASSEVRALGGYTF

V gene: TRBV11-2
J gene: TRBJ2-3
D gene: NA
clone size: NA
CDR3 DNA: TGTGCCAGCAGCTTTGACCCCAGCGGCAGGGCCGGCACAGATACGCAGTATTTT
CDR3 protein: CASSFDPSGRAGTDTQYF

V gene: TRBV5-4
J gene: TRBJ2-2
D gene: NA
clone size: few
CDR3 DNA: TGTGCCAGCAGCTTTTTGAACACCGGGGAGCTGTTTTTT
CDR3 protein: CASSFLNTGELFF

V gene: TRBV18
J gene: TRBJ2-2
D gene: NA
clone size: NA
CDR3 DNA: TGTGCCAGCTCACCACTCCAGGAGTCCACCGGGGAGCTGTTTTTT
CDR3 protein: CASSPLQESTGELFF

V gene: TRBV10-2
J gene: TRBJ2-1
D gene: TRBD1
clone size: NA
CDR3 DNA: TGCGCCAGCAGGCTCAGGGGGACGGGATACAATGAGCAGTTCTTC
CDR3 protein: CASRLRGTGYNEQFF

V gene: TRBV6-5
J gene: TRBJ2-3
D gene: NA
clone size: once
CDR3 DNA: TGTGCCAGCTTCGAGGGCGGATCCACAGATACGCAGTATTTT
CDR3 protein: CASFEGGSTDTQYF

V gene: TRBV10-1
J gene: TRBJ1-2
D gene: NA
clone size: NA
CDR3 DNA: TGCGCCAGCAGTGAGACGGTATACTATGGCTACACCTTC
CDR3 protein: CASSETVYYGYTF

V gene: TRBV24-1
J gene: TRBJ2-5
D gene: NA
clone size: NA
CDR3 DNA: TGTGCCACCAGTGACTTCGACAGCCAAGAGACCCAGTACTTC
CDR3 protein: CATSDFDSQETQYF

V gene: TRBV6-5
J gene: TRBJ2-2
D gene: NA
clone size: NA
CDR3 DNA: TGTGCCAGCAGCCCCAGCCTGCCAGGGGAGCTGTTTTTT
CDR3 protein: CASSPSLPGELFF

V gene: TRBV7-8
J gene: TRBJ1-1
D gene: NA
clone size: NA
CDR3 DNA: TGTGCCAGCAGCCCCTGGGAGGGAAACACTGAAGCTTTCTTT
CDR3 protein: CASSPWEGNTEAFF

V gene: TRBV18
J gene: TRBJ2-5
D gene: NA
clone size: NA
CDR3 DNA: TGTGCCAGCTCACCCAGACAGGCCTTGGGGGAGACCCAGTACTTC
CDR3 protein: CASSPRQALGETQYF

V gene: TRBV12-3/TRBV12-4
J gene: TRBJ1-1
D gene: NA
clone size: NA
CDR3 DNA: TGTGCCAGCAGTTTAGGGTGGGGCACTGAAGCTTTCTTT
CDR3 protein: CASSLGWGTEAFF